A selection of T cell receptor beta chains follows, all from one sample in a study of T cell responses to AZD1222 COVID-19 vaccine. TCRdb's table, derived via immunoSEQ multiplex PCR, lists solely in-frame clones and lacks some. The repertoire consists of 150,000 to 200,000 clones, with approximately 94% occurring once and the leading ten covering roughly 5.5%. The sample in question was peripheral blood, obtained 28 days after the second AZD1222 dose. These receptors all stem from an adult who received the AZD1222 COVID-19 vaccine. Each CDR3 is given with its conserved first and last residue. Fields, in order: clone size, J gene, V gene, D gene, CDR3 DNA, CDR3 protein. D genes are given only for firm matches. Size is stated for part of the rows, as once, few or many counts, or as a class when the clone is expanded.

clone_size: NA
j_call: TRBJ1-3
v_call: TRBV4-3
d_call: NA
cdr3_nt: TGCGCCAGCAGCCAAGACGAGGGGAGGAACACCATATATTTT
cdr3_aa: CASSQDEGRNTIYF

clone_size: NA
j_call: TRBJ1-3
v_call: TRBV5-1
d_call: TRBD1
cdr3_nt: TGCGCCAGCAGCTGGTGGGACAGGGGTAATGGAAACACCATATATTTT
cdr3_aa: CASSWWDRGNGNTIYF

clone_size: NA
j_call: TRBJ2-7
v_call: TRBV5-4
d_call: NA
cdr3_nt: TGTGCCAGCAGCCTCTACGGGACGGTTACCTACGAGCAGTACTTC
cdr3_aa: CASSLYGTVTYEQYF

clone_size: NA
j_call: TRBJ1-3
v_call: TRBV30
d_call: NA
cdr3_nt: TGTGCCTGGAAGACACCTGGAAACACCATATATTTT
cdr3_aa: CAWKTPGNTIYF

clone_size: NA
j_call: TRBJ1-5
v_call: TRBV19
d_call: NA
cdr3_nt: TGTGCCAGTAAAGGAGTCAATCAGCCCCAGCATTTT
cdr3_aa: CASKGVNQPQHF

clone_size: NA
j_call: TRBJ2-7
v_call: TRBV5-4
d_call: NA
cdr3_nt: TGTGCCAGCAGCCGGAGGGGGGCGCTCTACGAGCAGTACTTC
cdr3_aa: CASSRRGALYEQYF

clone_size: NA
j_call: TRBJ2-5
v_call: TRBV7-9
d_call: TRBD1
cdr3_nt: TGTGCCAGCAGCTTAGAGGGACAGATGGAGACCCAGTACTTC
cdr3_aa: CASSLEGQMETQYF

clone_size: NA
j_call: TRBJ2-7
v_call: TRBV7-9
d_call: TRBD1
cdr3_nt: TGTGCCAGCAGCTTAGGCGACAGGGGTTTGGAGCAGTACTTC
cdr3_aa: CASSLGDRGLEQYF

clone_size: NA
j_call: TRBJ2-2
v_call: TRBV5-6
d_call: TRBD1
cdr3_nt: TGTGCCAGCAGCCTCCGGGACAGGTACACCGGGGAGCTGTTTTTT
cdr3_aa: CASSLRDRYTGELFF

clone_size: NA
j_call: TRBJ1-5
v_call: TRBV19
d_call: NA
cdr3_nt: TGTGCCAGTAGTATAGCTGGCGGAGGCAATCAGCCCCAGCATTTT
cdr3_aa: CASSIAGGGNQPQHF

clone_size: NA
j_call: TRBJ1-5
v_call: TRBV7-9
d_call: TRBD1
cdr3_nt: TGTGCCAGCAGCCTCACCGGGACAGGGGGCGGAGGGCAGCCCCAGCATTTT
cdr3_aa: CASSLTGTGGGGQPQHF

clone_size: NA
j_call: TRBJ2-1
v_call: TRBV29-1
d_call: NA
cdr3_nt: TGCAGCCTTGAGAGGGTAGGGACTGGTCGGTTCTTC
cdr3_aa: CSLERVGTGRFF

clone_size: NA
j_call: TRBJ2-3
v_call: TRBV10-1
d_call: NA
cdr3_nt: TGCGCCAGCAGTGAGTCGGTTTCAGGGTCAGATACGCAGTATTTT
cdr3_aa: CASSESVSGSDTQYF

clone_size: NA
j_call: TRBJ1-2
v_call: TRBV27
d_call: TRBD1
cdr3_nt: TGTGCCAGCAGTTCAGGGGGTGGCTATGGCTACACCTTC
cdr3_aa: CASSSGGGYGYTF

clone_size: NA
j_call: TRBJ2-7
v_call: TRBV9
d_call: NA
cdr3_nt: TGTGCCAGCAGCGTAGAAGACTACCCTGGCGAGCAGTACTTC
cdr3_aa: CASSVEDYPGEQYF

clone_size: NA
j_call: TRBJ2-1
v_call: TRBV27
d_call: NA
cdr3_nt: TGTGCCAGCAGTTTAAAGGGTAATGAGCAGTTCTTC
cdr3_aa: CASSLKGNEQFF

clone_size: once
j_call: TRBJ2-6
v_call: TRBV10-3
d_call: TRBD1
cdr3_nt: TGTGCCACCCGGGACAGCACCTCTGGGGCCAACGTCCTGACTTTC
cdr3_aa: CATRDSTSGANVLTF

clone_size: NA
j_call: TRBJ2-7
v_call: TRBV7-2
d_call: TRBD1
cdr3_nt: TGTGCCAGCACCTTTATCCGGACAGGGAGCTCCTACGAGCAGTACTTC
cdr3_aa: CASTFIRTGSSYEQYF

clone_size: NA
j_call: TRBJ1-1
v_call: TRBV28
d_call: NA
cdr3_nt: TGTGCCAGCAGTTTATACAGGGTGAACACTGAAGCTTTCTTT
cdr3_aa: CASSLYRVNTEAFF

clone_size: once
j_call: TRBJ2-1
v_call: TRBV19
d_call: TRBD2
cdr3_nt: TGTGCCAGTAGTATGACTAGCGGGAATACCTACAATGAGCAGTTCTTC
cdr3_aa: CASSMTSGNTYNEQFF

clone_size: NA
j_call: TRBJ1-2
v_call: TRBV10-3
d_call: TRBD1
cdr3_nt: TGTGCCATCTCTGACAGGGGGATTAACTATGGCTACACCTTC
cdr3_aa: CAISDRGINYGYTF

clone_size: NA
j_call: TRBJ2-7
v_call: TRBV4-1
d_call: TRBD2
cdr3_nt: TGCGCCAGCAGCTCAGGGCGGGAGGGCCTCGGAGAATTGTACTTC
cdr3_aa: CASSSGREGLGELYF

clone_size: NA
j_call: TRBJ1-1
v_call: TRBV4-2
d_call: NA
cdr3_nt: TGTGCCAGCAGCCCAAACTCGGACGGTAATGAAGCTTTCTTT
cdr3_aa: CASSPNSDGNEAFF

clone_size: NA
j_call: TRBJ1-1
v_call: TRBV12-2
d_call: NA
cdr3_nt: TGTGCAAGTCGCGGTCGGACAGGTCAGGTAGCTGAAGCTTTCTTT
cdr3_aa: CASRGRTGQVAEAFF

clone_size: NA
j_call: TRBJ1-5
v_call: TRBV11-3
d_call: NA
cdr3_nt: TGTGCCAGCAGCTTATCAGTTCACAGCTATAGCAATCAGCCCCAGCATTTT
cdr3_aa: CASSLSVHSYSNQPQHF

clone_size: NA
j_call: TRBJ1-5
v_call: TRBV19
d_call: NA
cdr3_nt: TGTGCCAGCTTACCGGGACACGGACTTTACAATCAGCCCCAGCATTTT
cdr3_aa: CASLPGHGLYNQPQHF

clone_size: NA
j_call: TRBJ2-7
v_call: TRBV4-3
d_call: NA
cdr3_nt: TGCGCCAGCAGCCAAGAGTGGGGACCGGGTACTACGTACGAGCAGTACTTC
cdr3_aa: CASSQEWGPGTTYEQYF

clone_size: NA
j_call: TRBJ2-2
v_call: TRBV25-1
d_call: NA
cdr3_nt: TGTGCCAGCAGTGAATTGAGAGGGGGGGGCGGGGAGCTGTTTTTT
cdr3_aa: CASSELRGGGGELFF

clone_size: NA
j_call: TRBJ1-3
v_call: TRBV4-3
d_call: NA
cdr3_nt: TGCGCCAGCAGCCAAGATACAGGAACGACTGGAAACACCATATATTTT
cdr3_aa: CASSQDTGTTGNTIYF

clone_size: NA
j_call: TRBJ2-5
v_call: TRBV2
d_call: NA
cdr3_nt: TGTGCCAGCAGTCCGATCGCGGAAGAGACCCAGTACTTC
cdr3_aa: CASSPIAEETQYF

clone_size: NA
j_call: TRBJ1-6
v_call: TRBV18
d_call: NA
cdr3_nt: TGTGCCAGCTCACCAATAGATAATTCACCCCTCCACTTT
cdr3_aa: CASSPIDNSPLHF

clone_size: NA
j_call: TRBJ2-7
v_call: TRBV28
d_call: NA
cdr3_nt: TGTGCCAGCAGTGCTAACCGGAACTTGAGGCTAGTCGAGCAGTACTTC
cdr3_aa: CASSANRNLRLVEQYF

clone_size: NA
j_call: TRBJ2-7
v_call: TRBV25-1
d_call: NA
cdr3_nt: TGTGCCAGCAGTGAATCCTGGGGGTTGGAGCAGTACTTC
cdr3_aa: CASSESWGLEQYF

clone_size: NA
j_call: TRBJ1-1
v_call: TRBV9
d_call: NA
cdr3_nt: TGTGCCAGCAGCGTGGGGGACCGTTCTGAAGCTTTCTTT
cdr3_aa: CASSVGDRSEAFF

clone_size: NA
j_call: TRBJ2-1
v_call: TRBV9
d_call: TRBD2
cdr3_nt: TGTGCCAGCAGCGTAACTAGCGGAAGTTACAATGAGCAGTTCTTC
cdr3_aa: CASSVTSGSYNEQFF

clone_size: NA
j_call: TRBJ2-3
v_call: TRBV28
d_call: TRBD2
cdr3_nt: TGTGCCAGCAAAAGACTAGCGGGATCCATCACAGATACGCAGTATTTT
cdr3_aa: CASKRLAGSITDTQYF

clone_size: NA
j_call: TRBJ1-3
v_call: TRBV29-1
d_call: NA
cdr3_nt: TGCAGCGACTCAGGTTCCGGGCGAAACTCTGGAAACACCATATATTTT
cdr3_aa: CSDSGSGRNSGNTIYF

clone_size: once
j_call: TRBJ2-7
v_call: TRBV3-1/TRBV3-2
d_call: TRBD1
cdr3_nt: TGTGCCAGCAGCCCACAGGGGACCTCCTACGAGCAGTACTTC
cdr3_aa: CASSPQGTSYEQYF

clone_size: NA
j_call: TRBJ2-1
v_call: TRBV30
d_call: TRBD2
cdr3_nt: TGTGCCTGGACAAGAAGCGGGATCGACAATGAGCAGTTCTTC
cdr3_aa: CAWTRSGIDNEQFF

clone_size: NA
j_call: TRBJ2-6
v_call: TRBV5-1
d_call: NA
cdr3_nt: TGCGCCAGCAGGGACCACAGCTCTGGGGCCAACGTCCTGACTTTC
cdr3_aa: CASRDHSSGANVLTF

clone_size: NA
j_call: TRBJ1-2
v_call: TRBV7-9
d_call: NA
cdr3_nt: TGTGCCAGCAGCTTAGCGCGTTCTGGGGTCATAGTAAACTATGGCTACACCTTC
cdr3_aa: CASSLARSGVIVNYGYTF

clone_size: NA
j_call: TRBJ2-3
v_call: TRBV6-2/TRBV6-3
d_call: TRBD1
cdr3_nt: TGTGCCAGCAGTCAGACCCGGACAGGGGGGACAGATACGCAGTATTTT
cdr3_aa: CASSQTRTGGTDTQYF

clone_size: NA
j_call: TRBJ1-1
v_call: TRBV28
d_call: NA
cdr3_nt: TGTGCCAGCAGTTTTAGGAACAGTGAAGCTTTCTTT
cdr3_aa: CASSFRNSEAFF

clone_size: NA
j_call: TRBJ1-2
v_call: TRBV7-8
d_call: NA
cdr3_nt: TGTGCCAGCAGCAGGGGTGATGGCTACACCTTC
cdr3_aa: CASSRGDGYTF

clone_size: NA
j_call: TRBJ2-2
v_call: TRBV7-6
d_call: NA
cdr3_nt: TGTGCCAGCAGCCCGGGACGGACGACCGGGGAGCTGTTTTTT
cdr3_aa: CASSPGRTTGELFF

clone_size: NA
j_call: TRBJ1-4
v_call: TRBV6-1
d_call: TRBD1
cdr3_nt: TGTGCCAGCAGTGAAGGACAGGGGGCGAATAGGAATGAAAAACTGTTTTTT
cdr3_aa: CASSEGQGANRNEKLFF

clone_size: NA
j_call: TRBJ1-2
v_call: TRBV19
d_call: TRBD1
cdr3_nt: TGTGCCAGTAGTTCCGGGACAGGGAACTATGGCTACACCTTC
cdr3_aa: CASSSGTGNYGYTF

clone_size: NA
j_call: TRBJ2-3
v_call: TRBV5-1
d_call: NA
cdr3_nt: TGCGCCAGCAGCTTGTCGGACCCCAGCACAGATACGCAGTATTTT
cdr3_aa: CASSLSDPSTDTQYF

clone_size: once
j_call: TRBJ2-5
v_call: TRBV4-2
d_call: NA
cdr3_nt: TGTGCCAGCAGCCAAGAATCATCCCGATGGGAGACCCAGTACTTC
cdr3_aa: CASSQESSRWETQYF

clone_size: NA
j_call: TRBJ1-1
v_call: TRBV24-1
d_call: NA
cdr3_nt: TGTGCCACCAGTGATCGAGGGGGTGAAGCTTTCTTT
cdr3_aa: CATSDRGGEAFF

clone_size: NA
j_call: TRBJ1-6
v_call: TRBV7-2
d_call: NA
cdr3_nt: TGTGCCAGCAGCTTAGGATGGGGGGGCTCACCCCTCCACTTT
cdr3_aa: CASSLGWGGSPLHF

clone_size: NA
j_call: TRBJ1-1
v_call: TRBV30
d_call: TRBD1
cdr3_nt: TGTGCCTGGTATAAAGGACAGGCCGAAGCTTTCTTT
cdr3_aa: CAWYKGQAEAFF

clone_size: NA
j_call: TRBJ1-4
v_call: TRBV19
d_call: NA
cdr3_nt: TGTGCCAGTAGTATGGGGACTAATGAAAAACTGTTTTTT
cdr3_aa: CASSMGTNEKLFF

clone_size: few
j_call: TRBJ1-2
v_call: TRBV19
d_call: NA
cdr3_nt: TGTGCCAGTACGTTCGGGACCTATGGCTACACCTTC
cdr3_aa: CASTFGTYGYTF

clone_size: NA
j_call: TRBJ2-7
v_call: TRBV5-4
d_call: NA
cdr3_nt: TGTGCCAGCAGCTTGGGAGGGTACGAGCAGTACTTC
cdr3_aa: CASSLGGYEQYF

clone_size: NA
j_call: TRBJ2-2
v_call: TRBV7-9
d_call: TRBD2
cdr3_nt: TGTGCCAGCAGCCAGGGACTAGCGGGAGGCGCCGGGGAGCTGTTTTTT
cdr3_aa: CASSQGLAGGAGELFF

clone_size: NA
j_call: TRBJ2-7
v_call: TRBV5-1
d_call: NA
cdr3_nt: TGCGCCAGCAATAAACAGGGTCTCTTTGACGAGCAGTACTTC
cdr3_aa: CASNKQGLFDEQYF

clone_size: NA
j_call: TRBJ2-1
v_call: TRBV27
d_call: TRBD2
cdr3_nt: TGTGCCAGCAGTAAGACTAGCGGGAGATATAATGAGCAGTTCTTC
cdr3_aa: CASSKTSGRYNEQFF

clone_size: NA
j_call: TRBJ2-5
v_call: TRBV28
d_call: NA
cdr3_nt: TGTGCCAGCATCCCTAGTCGGGGGGCGGCGATTATAGGGGAGACCCAGTACTTC
cdr3_aa: CASIPSRGAAIIGETQYF